This TCR beta chain came from a study of T cells in Graves' hyperthyroidism and ophthalmopathy (dated by TCRdb to between 2018 and 2021). Looking at the study overall: Peripheral blood samples were taken at the time of initial diagnosis, prior to any treatment. To identify distinguishing TCR V-J signatures, a discovery cohort of 95 to 100 patients was used, comprising roughly 45 with Graves' ophthalmopathy and around 60 with stable Graves' hyperthyroidism. An independent validation cohort of fewer than 20 hyperthyroidism patients and about 15 patients who later progressed to ophthalmopathy tested prospective prediction of ophthalmopathy. The 75 to 100 discovery patients were divided at random into training and test sets in a 7:3 ratio. In addition, the study compared T-cell repertoires in thyroid tissue and in blood from six Graves' hyperthyroidism patients. After blood sampling, hyperthyroidism patients were treated with methimazole at a starting dose of 30 mg daily, and ophthalmopathy patients were treated with high-dose intravenous methylprednisolone. TCR Vbeta CDR3 sequencing of roughly 140 peripheral blood samples (under 45 ophthalmopathy, some 75 hyperthyroidism and some 17 progressor patients) is reported in the paper.

The germline V gene supplies CDR1 SNHLY and CDR2 FYNNEI. The CDR3 runs 15 amino acids, cysteine and phenylalanine included. Only the CDR3 DNA is retained, 45 bases long and in frame from the first base. V and J are truncated by 5 bases and 9 bases respectively, leaving an intervening sequence of 17 bases. What the study reported, not specific to this receptor: A model built on a 13 V-J signature distinguished ophthalmopathy from stable hyperthyroidism, reaching roughly 88% sensitivity and 81.08% specificity in cross-validation and 80%/75% in testing. Most expanded thyroid clonotypes (frequency above 0.001) were also detected in blood, a finding suggesting that blood repertoires may reflect thyroid immune responses. In validation, the model predicted progression to ophthalmopathy with just under 71% sensitivity and roughly 75% specificity, a median of approximately 6.5 months before onset. No statistical method was used to fix the sample size in advance, and group allocation was not hidden from the investigators.

The TCR beta CDR3 regions were amplified from RNA transcripts. The TCR CDR3 was subjected to a first round of RT-PCR using the HTBI primer set and the Qiagen OneStep RT-PCR kit. Libraries were constructed in a second round of multiplex PCR, after which size selection and purification were performed. Paired-end sequencing of the libraries was performed with 100 bp reads on an Illumina HiSeq2000. On the authors' methods: SOAPnuke was used to process the raw data, throwing out any read that contained adapters or uncalled bases, had a mean Phred below 15, or lacked an exact constant-primer or identifier match. High-quality paired reads were merged with COPE v1.2.5, and unique nucleotide sequences were defined as clonotypes. MiTCR v1.1 was used to align clonotypes to the IMGT TRBV, TRBD and TRBJ reference segments. The analysis was restricted to V-J combinations with a frequency above 0.0001, which together covered 99% to 99.2% of the repertoires. A TCS score was defined as the ratio between F50 (clonal expansion) and ExV (chaos), using BLOSUM62-based TCRdist between CDR3 peptides within each V-J. Welch's t-statistics and random forest reduced roughly 540 V-J features to 10 to 15, which were used in a naive Bayes classifier (R e1071). Thyroid-blood repertoire similarity was quantified with the Morisita-Horn index. TCRdb trimmed public reads at Q25 via fastp, called clones via MiXCR and kept in-frame beta chains. Duplicate CDR3 protein sequences are folded into a single record with the most common DNA and genes. The V and J calls were not made by the authors but by TCRdb's processing. The sample table holds roughly 710,000 distinct CDR3 sequences, of which 35% were seen once. Of the sample, around 32% is held by the ten largest clones.

Stable Graves' hyperthyroidism was defined as no progression to ophthalmopathy during 18 months of follow-up. The hyperthyroidism patients were between 18 and 65 years old and newly diagnosed, with a disease duration of less than 2 months. Exclusion was applied to patients with uncontrolled infections, other autoimmune diseases, pregnancy or lactation. Clinical symptoms, serum thyroxine and TRAb, thyroid ultrasound, and orbital computed tomography formed the basis for the diagnoses. PBMCs were isolated from 10 ml of fresh peripheral blood by Ficoll-Paque density gradient centrifugation. Trizol reagent was used to extract total RNA, and RNA quality was then checked on an Agilent 2100 Bioanalyzer. Concerning this clonotype: The antigen it recognizes is unknown. Base qualities are missing; no much larger clone stands one base away.

This clonotype was obtained from a woman aged 40-49 years with Graves' hyperthyroidism. The source material was blood. The rearrangement combines TRBV2 with TRBJ1-6, and possibly TRBD1, on 6 matching bases. CDR3 sequence: CASSTRQVPSSPLHF. DNA sequence: TGTGCCAGCAGTACCCGACAGGTTCCAAGTTCACCCCTCCACTTT.